This TCR beta chain comes out of a study of shared clonotypes between healthy human individuals (dated by TCRdb to 2020 to 2022). About the study as a whole: A couple of women and a few men aged 18 to 49 years were included in the cohort. Per donor, three plates each were used for CD4 naive and CD4 memory, two for CD8 naive, and one for CD8 memory. To estimate repertoire size and how much clonotype sharing occurs between individuals, the study deeply sequenced the blood TCR repertoires of five healthy adults. Libraries were prepared and TCR repertoires were sequenced by different laboratories using diverse techniques, in order to increase sequencing depth and limit assay-specific biases. Per donor, leukapheresis produced somewhere between about 0.94 and 9.5 billion PBMCs.

CD8 naive samples were CD45RO-negative cells positively selected for CCR7, giving a CD45RA+CCR7+ population that excluded TemRA cells. Healthy HIV-negative adults with no recently reported acute infections or vaccinations were included as donors. Only Caucasian adults living in Nashville, Tennessee, USA were represented among the donors. Blood was collected by leukapheresis, and PBMCs were isolated by Ficoll-Histopaque density gradient centrifugation and then cryopreserved in liquid nitrogen vapor phase. Analytical flow cytometry was used to check the purity and quantity of every magnetically sorted T cell population. Each sorted fraction had its genomic DNA isolated and then quantified by UV absorbance on a Nanodrop 2000c. Study-wide conclusions, independent of this receptor: Sharing across a handful of donors was observed for around 5% of naive CD4, under 4% of naive CD8, roughly 2.3% of memory CD4, and around 0.42% of memory CD8 clonotypes. Naive subsets generally had larger estimated clonotype richness than memory subsets did. Incomplete sequencing was indicated by rarefaction of sorted-subset datasets, despite the large sequencing depth. Compared with non-shared clonotypes, clonotypes shared by all four sorted-subset donors had higher generation probabilities. Pairwise subsampling led to the expectation that sequencing depth would affect the degree of clonotype sharing among donors. Because the study included only a small number of donors, the genetic and exposure-history diversity represented was limited. Sampling was restricted to blood, and TCR repertoires in tissue are likely to differ from TCR repertoires in blood.

Notes on this clone: No antigen is known for it. No quality values exist for individual bases; no much larger clone is one base distant.

Using the deep immunoSEQ assay, multiplex PCR amplified TCR CDR3 regions from genomic DNA. For each cell subset, the extracted genomic DNA was distributed evenly across all wells of several immunoSEQ 96-well plates, and each plate served as one replicate. For sorted subsets, 150 to 250 ng of genomic DNA, equivalent to 30,000 or so T cell genomes, went into each replicate PCR. Purified libraries were quantified with a Qubit 3.0 fluorometer, sized on a Bioanalyzer 2100, and re-quantified with the KAPA Library Quantification kit. Every immunoSEQ 96-well plate was sequenced on a separate single-read 150-cycle Illumina NextSeq 550 flow cell. Under the source paper's analysis protocol: Because the immunoSEQ output included only junctional sequences and no quality scores, the filtering could not be the same as the filtering used for full-length reads. Sequences were annotated with PyIR, a Python wrapper for IgBLAST v1.9, and V/J genes and CDR3 were assigned using IMGT germline references. Reads were removed for weak V/J assignments (E-value above 1e-6), missing CDR3, stop codons, out-of-frame junctions, or ambiguous translated residues. V3J clonotypes were defined by identical inferred V gene, J gene, and CDR3 amino acid sequence. Percentage overlap between repertoires was computed as shared unique clonotypes divided by the size of the smaller repertoire. RTK rarefaction, the Chao1 estimator, and Recon v2.1 estimates of unobserved clonotypes were used to assess repertoire richness. Generation probabilities for all TCRbeta clonotypes obtained by the gDNA method from a handful of donors were computed using OLGA. Sourced from immuneACCESS, this table was stored by TCRdb with only in-frame sequences that have V and J called. A share of the clones is absent; for the studies checked, an unresolved V gene accounts for under half, and the remainder has no known explanation. The V and J calls and clone size come from that table; D and trimming were worked out from the DNA. Present in this sample are hundreds of thousands of clones, 90% to 97% of which were seen just once. 0.11% of the sample is in the top ten clones.

This TCR was recovered from a woman aged 25 to 39 in good health. Sequenced input: naive CD8+ T cells sorted from blood. What the cell subset or site label conveys for this sample: CD45RA+CCR7+.

The nucleotide sequence reads TGCGCCAGCAGCGATGGAGGCTCGTCCGAGCAGTACTTC. Its amino acids are CASSDGGSSEQYF. The receptor chain draws on TRBV4-1 and TRBJ2-7; the D gene is possibly TRBD2, with 5 bases matching. At the junction V is shortened by 5 bases and J by 6 bases, with 14 bases in between. The CDR3 measures 13 amino acids from cysteine to phenylalanine. Only the CDR3 portion is preserved as DNA: 39 bases, with reading frame beginning at the first base. Looking up the germline V gene yields CDR1 MGHRA and CDR2 YSYEKL.